The T cell receptor beta chain described here comes from a study of blood T cell repertoires in COVID-19. Study background: COVID-19 samples, acute and convalescent, were from the United States, Italy and Spain. T cells, B-cell-depleted T cells, or PBMCs provided the cDNA or gDNA that served as material.

V lost 4 bases to trimming and J lost 4 bases, with 16 bases between them. CDR3 length: 15 residues. Germline CDR1 and CDR2: MDHEN and SYDVKM. Authors' data handling: The authors estimated nucleated cell counts from reference gene primer amplification. Produced via immunoSEQ multiplex PCR; TCRdb's table is partial and in-frame only. The V and J calls and the clone size are those of that table, but D and trimming were determined from the DNA. The sample records 150,000 to 200,000 clones, roughly nine tenths being singletons. This receptor was obtained from a man between 18 and 29 years old with acute or convalescent COVID-19. Material for sequencing was peripheral blood. This chain uses TRBV28 with TRBJ1-1; D unresolved. This chain's CDR3 is CASSSYFLGSTEAFF. The CDR3 nucleotides read TGTGCCAGCAGTTCCTACTTTTTGGGGAGCACTGAAGCTTTCTTT.